This T cell receptor (beta chain) emerged from a study of blood T cell repertoires in COVID-19. Overall study: From T cells, B-cell-depleted T cells, or PBMCs came the material, which was cDNA or gDNA.

Profiled with immunoSEQ multiplex PCR; TCRdb holds only in-frame clones, not every one. Here the sample spans 230,000 or so clones, approximately 80% being singletons. There are 16 residues in the CDR3. The germline V and J ends were trimmed by 5 bases and 3 bases, with 20 bases remaining between them. Germline V gene lookup returns CDR1 MNHEY and CDR2 SMNVEV (reference sequence). The sequence came from a man aged 35 to 55 who had recovered from COVID-19. The sequenced sample consisted of peripheral blood. The chain links TRBV27 to TRBJ2-7; D possibly corresponds to TRBD1 (5 bases). The CDR3: CASSNGVGQSLYEQYF. The CDR3 DNA sequence: TGTGCCAGCAGTAATGGGGTGGGGCAGAGCCTCTACGAGCAGTACTTC.